Shown below are 25 T cell receptor beta chains from a single sample sequenced in a study of beta chain features in type 1 diabetes. Study-wide findings and caveats: Shorter TCRB CDR3s, moderately but significantly so, were found in Type 1 diabetes patients in all four CD4+ subsets.

No antigens are known for them. Reverse transcription of all isolated RNA meant that expressed TCRB transcripts were sequenced. Some clones are missing from TCRdb's copy, which holds only in-frame ones; the method was immunoSEQ multiplex PCR. The sample yields over 150,000 clones, about a tenth seen once. The sample comprised central memory CD4+ T cells from blood. The receptors come from a man aged 30 to 39 with type 1 diabetes.

The gene calls are TRBV15 and TRBJ1-3; D gene unclear. The CDR3 runs to 18 residues. Germline loops: CDR1 LNHNV, CDR2 YYDKDF (reference sequence). Trimming removed 1 base from V and 0 bases from J, with 16 bases in between. The CDR3 sequence: CATSRGAGYWSSGNTIYF. In DNA, the CDR3 is TGTGCCACCAGCAGAGGCGCCGGGTACTGGAGCTCTGGAAACACCATATATTTT. The full variable domain, completed using reference TRBV15 and TRBJ1-3, is DAMVIQNPRYQVTQFGKPVTLSCSQTLNHNVMYWYQQKSSQAPKLLFHYYDKDFNNEADTPDNFQSRRPNTSFCFLDIRSPGLGDTAMYLCATSRGAGYWSSGNTIYFGEGSWLTVV.

The table lists this clone with a few counts. For the CDR3, the DNA is TGTGCCAGCAGCCCCCGACTAGCGGGAGAGAATGAGCAGTTCTTC. Amino acids: CASSPRLAGENEQFF. The chain is built from TRBV11-2 and TRBJ2-1, with TRBD2 matching over 12 bases. Germline CDR1 is SGHAT and CDR2 is FQNNGV. The J segment lost 7 bases and the V segment lost 5 bases, leaving 6 bases of the junction unmatched. The CDR3 is 15 amino acids.

The chain uses TRBV27 and TRBJ2-4; 7 bases agree with TRBD2. The V gene's germline CDR1 is MNHEY and CDR2 SMNVEV (reference sequence). V was clipped by 6 bases and J by 0 bases; unmatched bases: 8. The CDR3 loop spans 16 amino acids. Written as DNA, the CDR3 is TGTGCCAGCAGCCGGCGGGCGGGAGAAGCCAAAAACATTCAGTACTTC. Amino acids: CASSRRAGEAKNIQYF.

The genes are TRBV2 and TRBJ2-5; D is unresolved. The V end lost 8 bases, the J end lost 3 bases, and 10 bases lay between the germline ends. The CDR3 extends over 12 amino acids. The germline V gene has CDR1 SNHLY and CDR2 FYNNEI. In nucleotides, the CDR3 is TGTGCCAGCGCAGTCATCGAAGAGACCCAGTACTTC. Protein sequence: CASAVIEETQYF.

This clone was seen only a few times. The chain uses TRBV18 and TRBJ1-2, with TRBD1 matching 8 bases. Trimming at V came to 5 bases and at J to 4 bases, leaving 9 bases not matched to a gene. CDR1 is KGHSH, CDR2 LQKENI, per germline. The CDR3 is made up of 15 amino acids. CDR3 loop: CASSENSGGGYGYTF. DNA of the CDR3: TGTGCCAGCTCAGAGAACTCAGGGGGCGGCTATGGCTACACCTTC.

This rearrangement joins TRBV5-6 to TRBJ2-5; TRBD1 aligns across 12 bases. Germline assignment: CDR1 SGHDT and CDR2 YYEEEE. This CDR3 has 15 residues. Trimming took 4 bases from V and 5 from J; bases not matched to a gene: 6. DNA for the CDR3: TGTGCCAGCAGCCGCGGGGACAGGGGGCGGGAGACCCAGTACTTC. This encodes CASSRGDRGRETQYF.

The chain recombines TRBV28 with TRBJ2-7, with TRBD1 as a possible D gene (6 bases). Between the trimmed V and J ends, which lost 6 bases and 4 bases, there was a span of 16 bases. From germline, CDR1 is MDHEN and CDR2 SYDVKM. CDR3 length equals 14 residues. CDR3 in amino acids: CASRNQGHRYEQYF. CDR3 nucleotide sequence: TGTGCCAGCAGAAACCAGGGACACCGATACGAGCAGTACTTC.

This clone was seen more than once but under ten times. The gene calls are TRBV19 and TRBJ1-2, with TRBD1 as a possible D gene (6 bases). The CDR3 extends over 13 amino acids. The V and J ends lost 5 bases and 6 bases respectively, with 13 bases between them. Germline V gene data show CDR1 as LNHDA and CDR2 as SQIVND (reference sequence). The CDR3 loop reads CASSHQDRHGYTF. CDR3 DNA: TGTGCCAGTAGTCACCAGGACAGACATGGCTACACCTTC.

This clone has at least ten counts. The chain links TRBV7-9 to TRBJ2-1; 7 bases are shared with TRBD2. J was trimmed by 9 bases and V by 6 bases; bases with no gene match: 14. This CDR3 spans 15 amino acids. Germline loops: CDR1 SEHNR, CDR2 FQNEAQ (reference sequence). Written as DNA, the CDR3 is TGTGCCAGCAGTCCGATAGCGGGTCCACAGAGTGAGCAGTTCTTC. This encodes CASSPIAGPQSEQFF.

The rearrangement links TRBV9 to TRBJ2-1; 12 bases are shared with TRBD2. V dropped 2 bases and J dropped 9; count of bases not matched to a gene: 6. The CDR3 covers 15 residues. Per germline, CDR1 SGDLS and CDR2 YYNGEE. The DNA of the CDR3 is TGTGCCAGCAGCGTGACTAGCGGGGGACTAGGTGAGCAGTTCTTC. Translating gives CASSVTSGGLGEQFF.

V is TRBV28 and J is TRBJ2-7; 15 nucleotides match TRBD2. This CDR3 comprises 17 residues. With V trimmed by 6 bases and J by 0 bases, 6 bases remained unmatched. In germline, CDR1 is MDHEN, CDR2 SYDVKM. The CDR3 region has the DNA TGTGCCAGCAGCACCGGGACTAGCGGGAGGAGCTCCTACGAGCAGTACTTC. This translates into CASSTGTSGRSSYEQYF.

This clone was detected a few times. The chain joins TRBV4-2 to TRBJ2-5; D may be TRBD1 (5 bases). The CDR3 runs to 17 residues. Germline V lookup: CDR1 LGHNA, CDR2 YNFKEQ. The V and J ends lost 0 bases and 4 bases respectively, with 18 bases between them. This chain's CDR3 is CASSQERGQGLRETQYF. In DNA, the CDR3 is TGTGCCAGCAGCCAAGAAAGGGGCCAGGGCCTTCGAGAGACCCAGTACTTC.

The chain couples TRBV5-1 to TRBJ2-1, with D possibly matching TRBD1 (6 bases). With 0 bases removed from V and 1 base from J, the gap between germline ends came to 17 bases. This CDR3 is 18 amino acids long. The germline V gene encodes CDR1 SGHRS and CDR2 YFSETQ. CDR3 in amino acids: CASSLGFWTAASYNEQFF. For the CDR3, the DNA is TGCGCCAGCAGCTTGGGTTTCTGGACAGCCGCATCCTACAATGAGCAGTTCTTC.

This clone has a handful of counts. J is TRBJ1-1 and V is TRBV25-1; a possible D gene is TRBD1 (5 bases). V was cut by 2 bases and J by 5 bases, with 12 bases left in between. Germline V gives CDR1 MGHDK, CDR2 SYGVNS. CDR3 length equals 14 residues. CDR3 coding DNA: TGTGCCAGCAGTGAACGCCCGGAGGGGACTGAAGCTTTCTTT. Residues: CASSERPEGTEAFF.

The chain uses TRBV5-1 and TRBJ2-1; D might be TRBD2 (5 bases). Germline loops: CDR1 SGHRS, CDR2 YFSETQ. The CDR3 has 15 amino acids. Trimming left V 3 bases short and J 0 bases short, with 10 bases between. This CDR3 is CASSSIALSYNEQFF. CDR3 sequence (DNA): TGCGCCAGCAGCTCGATAGCGCTCTCCTACAATGAGCAGTTCTTC.

This clone was picked up one time. The chain links TRBV28 to TRBJ2-7, with D perhaps matching TRBD2 (5 bases). Trimming removed 5 bases from V and 4 bases from J, with 18 bases in between. CDR1 and CDR2 (germline): MDHEN, SYDVKM. The CDR3 runs 15 residues. The CDR3 DNA is TGTGCCAGCAGTCGTTCGGGTAGCGCCAGATACGAGCAGTACTTC. Amino acids: CASSRSGSARYEQYF. The full variable domain, in which reference TRBV28 and TRBJ2-7 provide the parts outside the CDR3, is DVKVTQSSRYLVKRTGEKVFLECVQDMDHENMFWYRQDPGLGLRLIYFSYDVKMKEKGDIPEGYSVSREKKERFSLILESASTNQTSMYLCASSRSGSARYEQYFGPGTRLTVT.

This chain joins TRBV9 and TRBJ2-3; no definite D call. CDR1 is SGDLS, CDR2 YYNGEE, per germline. The CDR3 is made up of 14 amino acids. V was clipped by 1 base and J by 1 base, with 7 bases between them. The DNA of the CDR3 is TGTGCCAGCAGCGTACAACTTGGCACAGATACGCAGTATTTT. The encoded protein is CASSVQLGTDTQYF.

This clone was counted a few times. The chain couples TRBV5-1 to TRBJ2-2; TRBD2 agrees at 12 bases. V shed 7 bases and J 7 bases; nucleotides not matched to a gene: 11. The CDR3 is 16 amino acids. CDR1 is SGHRS, CDR2 YFSETQ, per germline. CDR3 DNA: TGCGCCAGCCAGTCGCTAGCGGGAGGGCACGGCGGGGAGCTGTTTTTT. As protein: CASQSLAGGHGGELFF.

The chain carries TRBV6-5 and TRBJ1-2, with 8 bases matching TRBD1. V was clipped by 4 bases and J by 7 bases; unmatched bases: 5. The CDR3 extends over 13 amino acids. Germline loops: CDR1 MNHEY, CDR2 SVGAGI. The CDR3 region is CASSLGQEIGYTF. The CDR3 DNA reads as TGTGCCAGCAGTTTGGGACAGGAGATTGGCTACACCTTC.

This clone was counted a few times. The V call is TRBV10-3, the J call TRBJ1-1; D unclear. Germline V gene sequence: CDR1 ENHRY, CDR2 SYGVKD. V lost 10 bases, J lost 0 bases, and 12 bases lay in between. CDR3 length equals 13 residues. As DNA, the CDR3 is TGTGCCACGAGTGAGACAATGAACACTGAAGCTTTCTTT. This sequence encodes CATSETMNTEAFF.

The chain uses TRBV11-3 and TRBJ2-4; 9 bases match TRBD1. CDR1 and CDR2 (germline): SGHNT, YENEEA. Losses at the gene ends were 4 bases for V and 9 bases for J; bases not matched to a gene: 7. CDR3 size: 14 residues. CDR3 sequence reads: CASSSTGGSGIQYF. CDR3 bases: TGTGCCAGCAGCTCAACAGGGGGCAGCGGCATTCAGTACTTC.

There are a few counts of this clone. This chain connects TRBV28 to TRBJ1-5; unclear D gene. This CDR3 comprises 17 residues. Trimming took off 4 bases at V and 0 bases at J, with 16 bases between the two ends. The V gene's germline CDR1 is MDHEN and CDR2 SYDVKM. The CDR3 sequence: CASSSRANRVSNQPQHF. The CDR3 DNA reads as TGTGCCAGCAGTTCCCGAGCAAACCGGGTTAGCAATCAGCCCCAGCATTTT.

This clone has only a few counts. CDR3 nucleotides: TGTGCCAGCAGTCCCCTGGGGGCCTCGGGCGAGCAGTACTTC. Translation gives CASSPLGASGEQYF. This chain joins TRBV7-3 and TRBJ2-7; weak D call: TRBD1 (6 bases). The V and J ends lost 6 bases and 6 bases respectively, with 18 bases between them. The CDR3 length is 14 residues. Germline-derived CDR1 and CDR2 are SGHTA and FQGTGA.

J is TRBJ2-4 and V is TRBV4-2, with D uncertain. Trimming took 5 bases from V and 7 from J, leaving 18 bases between them. Germline CDR1 is LGHNA and CDR2 is YNFKEQ. The CDR3 is made up of 15 amino acids. This CDR3 is CASSSDRMGRNIQYF. CDR3 sequence (DNA): TGTGCCAGCAGCTCGGATCGGATGGGCCGGAACATTCAGTACTTC.

The CDR3 DNA reads TGTGCCAGCGGGAGGGACGAGCAGTACTTC. Translated, it gives CASGRDEQYF. The chain couples TRBV28 to TRBJ2-7, with TRBD2 matching 7 bases. Germline V gives CDR1 MDHEN, CDR2 SYDVKM. The CDR3 is 10 amino acids. The ends lost 8 bases at V and 5 bases at J; junction bases unmatched: 0.